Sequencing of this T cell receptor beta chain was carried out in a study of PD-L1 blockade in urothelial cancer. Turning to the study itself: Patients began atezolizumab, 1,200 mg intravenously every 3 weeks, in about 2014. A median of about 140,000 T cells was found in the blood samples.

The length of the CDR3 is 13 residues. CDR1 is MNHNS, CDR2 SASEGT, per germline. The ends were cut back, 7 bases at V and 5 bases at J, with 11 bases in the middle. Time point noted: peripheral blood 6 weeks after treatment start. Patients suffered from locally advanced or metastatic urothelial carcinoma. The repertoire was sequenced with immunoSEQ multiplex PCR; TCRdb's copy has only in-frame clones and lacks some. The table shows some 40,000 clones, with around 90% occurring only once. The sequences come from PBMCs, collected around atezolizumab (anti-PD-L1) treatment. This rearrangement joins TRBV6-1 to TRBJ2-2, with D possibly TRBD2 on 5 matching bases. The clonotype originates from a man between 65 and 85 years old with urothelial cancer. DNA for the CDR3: TGTGCCAGCATCGGGGATATGACCGGGGAGCTGTTTTTT. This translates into CASIGDMTGELFF.